The 14 T cell receptor beta chains in this list originate from one sample, sequenced in a study of regulatory T cells in long-lasting Graves disease. Time point specified: newly diagnosed GD, antithyroid drugs for less than 3 months. The authors made the TCR library using RNA they extracted from PBMCs. Sequencing libraries for TCR beta were prepared with iRepertoire HTBI primers and Arm-PCR of CDR3 regions. MiXCR was run by TCRdb on the multiplex PCR reads, yielding one entry per CDR3 protein. The sample contains more than 450,000 distinct CDR3 sequences, 16% of which appear only once. The sample was also linked to a second study, of T cells in Graves' hyperthyroidism and ophthalmopathy.

The starting material was peripheral blood mononuclear cells (PBMCs), obtained at new diagnosis, from a patient treated with antithyroid drugs. The source of these receptors is a man in his forties with Graves disease.

This clonotype was detected ten times or more. The chain uses TRBV28 and TRBJ2-1; TRBD1 matches 9 bases. The V gene's germline CDR1 is MDHEN and CDR2 SYDVKM. Trimming took 7 bases from V and 6 from J; bases not matched to a gene: 10. The CDR3 is 15 amino acids. The CDR3 protein is CASNDRDRVLNEQFF. The CDR3 nucleotides are TGTGCCAGCAACGACCGGGACAGGGTGCTCAATGAGCAGTTCTTC.

There are many counts of this clonotype. V is TRBV6-2 or TRBV6-3 and J is TRBJ1-6; TRBD1 is a possible D gene (5 bases). The CDR3 runs 15 residues. Germline V gene data show CDR1 as MNHEY and CDR2 as SVGEGT. V lost 0 bases and J lost 7, with 10 bases in between. CDR3: CASSYSRGINSPLHF. CDR3 nucleotide sequence: TGTGCCAGCAGTTACTCGAGGGGTATCAATTCACCCCTCCACTTT.

This clonotype has a count of ten or more. The V and J genes are TRBV6-2 or TRBV6-3 and TRBJ1-1; no clear D. The germline gives CDR1 MNHEY, CDR2 SVGEGT. This CDR3 is built from 13 residues. Trimming stripped 5 bases from V and 4 bases from J, with 11 bases between. The CDR3 spells CASSDSGGTEAFF. CDR3 sequence (DNA): TGTGCCAGCAGTGATTCGGGTGGCACTGAAGCTTTCTTT.

This clonotype was seen ten or more times. The rearrangement joins TRBV6-5 to TRBJ1-1; D unresolved. CDR1 and CDR2 from the germline V gene are MNHEY and SVGAGI. The CDR3 loop spans 16 amino acids. Trimming left V 2 bases short and J 0 bases short, with 13 bases between. The DNA for the CDR3 is TGTGCCAGCAGTTACGGCGGAACACCAATGAACACTGAAGCTTTCTTT. Translated, it gives CASSYGGTPMNTEAFF.

This clonotype turned up a few times. One junction end disagrees with the germline gene, perhaps due to a read error. The chain has TRBV12-3 or TRBV12-4 and TRBJ1-2; TRBD1 might be the D (5 bases). The CDR3 has 15 amino acids. In DNA form, the CDR3 reads TGTGCCAGCAGTTTCGGGGCGACGATTAACTATGACTACACCTTC. This encodes CASSFGATINYDYTF.

This clonotype was seen many times. This sequence joins TRBV3-1 and TRBJ2-2, with D perhaps matching TRBD1 or TRBD2 (5 bases each). Germline V CDR1 and CDR2: LGHDT, YNNKEL (reference sequence). The CDR3 totals 16 residues. V was trimmed by 2 bases and J by 1 base, leaving 11 bases between them. CDR3 bases: TGTGCCAGCAGCCAAACCCCGGGGCGGAACACCGGGGAGCTGTTTTTT. It codes for CASSQTPGRNTGELFF.

This clonotype was detected only a few times. The chain's CDR3 is CAIRKDSYEQYF. CDR3 DNA: TGTGCCATCAGAAAGGACAGCTACGAGCAGTACTTC. The chain has TRBV10-3 and TRBJ2-7; D may be TRBD1 (6 bases). CDR1 ENHRY and CDR2 SYGVKD come from the germline V gene. Trimming took off 6 bases at V and 3 bases at J, with 9 bases between the two ends. This CDR3 is built from 12 residues.

This clonotype was seen at least ten times. This sequence joins TRBV30 and TRBJ2-7, with D unresolved. CDR1 and CDR2 (germline): GTSNPN, SVGIG (reference sequence). Trimming removed 1 base at V and 6 bases at J, with 7 bases between. The CDR3 is 11 amino acids. In DNA, the CDR3 is TGTGCCTGGAGTGCATCGTCCGAGCAGTACTTC. Encoded protein: CAWSASSEQYF. Complete variable domain (other parts from reference TRBV30 and TRBJ2-7): SQTIHQWPATLVQPVGSPLSLECTVEGTSNPNLYWYRQAAGRGLQLLFYSVGIGQISSEVPQNLSASRPQDRQFILSSKKLLLSDSGFYLCAWSASSEQYFGPGTRLTVT.

This clonotype turned up a few times. This sequence joins TRBV9 and TRBJ2-2; D gene uncertain. Germline CDR1 and CDR2: SGDLS and YYNGEE. With 0 bases removed from V and 3 bases from J, the gap between germline ends came to 12 bases. The CDR3 runs 16 residues. The CDR3 coding sequence is TGTGCCAGCAGCGTAGCCGTTGGAGCCCACACCGGGGAGCTGTTTTTT. It specifies CASSVAVGAHTGELFF.

V is TRBV7-9 and J is TRBJ2-2; D might be TRBD2 (6 bases). V was cut by 10 bases and J by 3 bases, with 12 bases left in between. This CDR3 is built from 13 residues. Germline values: CDR1 SEHNR, CDR2 FQNEAQ (reference sequence). Written as DNA, the CDR3 is TGTGCCACCCTAGCGTGGGACACCGGGGAGCTGTTTTTT. Translation: CATLAWDTGELFF.

This clonotype has ten or more counts. The V gene is TRBV11-3, the J gene TRBJ2-5, with D uncertain. V gave up 1 base and J gave up 3 bases, with 12 bases separating them. The CDR3 has 15 residues. Germline V gives CDR1 SGHNT, CDR2 YENEEA. In DNA form, the CDR3 reads TGTGCCAGCAGCTTAGCTGGCAGGTCCGAAGAGACCCAGTACTTC. This gives the protein CASSLAGRSEETQYF.

This clonotype occurred many times. This chain links TRBV27 with TRBJ2-3; possibly TRBD1 for D (6 bases). In germline, CDR1 is MNHEY, CDR2 SMNVEV (reference sequence). The germline V and J ends were trimmed by 6 bases and 2 bases, with 27 bases remaining between them. This CDR3 comprises 19 residues. Here the CDR3 DNA reads TGTGCCAGCAGCCATCTTACCGATCTCAGGGGACCCTACACAGATACGCAGTATTTT. It is translated as CASSHLTDLRGPYTDTQYF.

The J gene is TRBJ2-1, the V gene TRBV28; TRBD1 matches at 9 bases. Germline loops: CDR1 MDHEN, CDR2 SYDVKM. V gave up 0 bases and J gave up 0 bases; unmatched junction bases: 0. The CDR3 sequence is 16 residues long. This chain's CDR3 is CASSLWGQGSYNEQFF. The CDR3 DNA follows: TGTGCCAGCAGTTTATGGGGACAGGGCTCCTACAATGAGCAGTTCTTC.

The chain links TRBV19 to TRBJ2-3, with 9 bases lining up with TRBD1. The J call may be mistaken, given a closer DNA end match to TRBJ2-7. Germline CDR1 reads LNHDA; CDR2 reads SQIVND (reference sequence). The CDR3 consists of 15 residues. CDR3 bases: TGTGCCAGTAGTTCCCCCGGGACAGGGCTCTACGAGCAGTACTTC. Translating gives CASSSPGTGLYEQYF.